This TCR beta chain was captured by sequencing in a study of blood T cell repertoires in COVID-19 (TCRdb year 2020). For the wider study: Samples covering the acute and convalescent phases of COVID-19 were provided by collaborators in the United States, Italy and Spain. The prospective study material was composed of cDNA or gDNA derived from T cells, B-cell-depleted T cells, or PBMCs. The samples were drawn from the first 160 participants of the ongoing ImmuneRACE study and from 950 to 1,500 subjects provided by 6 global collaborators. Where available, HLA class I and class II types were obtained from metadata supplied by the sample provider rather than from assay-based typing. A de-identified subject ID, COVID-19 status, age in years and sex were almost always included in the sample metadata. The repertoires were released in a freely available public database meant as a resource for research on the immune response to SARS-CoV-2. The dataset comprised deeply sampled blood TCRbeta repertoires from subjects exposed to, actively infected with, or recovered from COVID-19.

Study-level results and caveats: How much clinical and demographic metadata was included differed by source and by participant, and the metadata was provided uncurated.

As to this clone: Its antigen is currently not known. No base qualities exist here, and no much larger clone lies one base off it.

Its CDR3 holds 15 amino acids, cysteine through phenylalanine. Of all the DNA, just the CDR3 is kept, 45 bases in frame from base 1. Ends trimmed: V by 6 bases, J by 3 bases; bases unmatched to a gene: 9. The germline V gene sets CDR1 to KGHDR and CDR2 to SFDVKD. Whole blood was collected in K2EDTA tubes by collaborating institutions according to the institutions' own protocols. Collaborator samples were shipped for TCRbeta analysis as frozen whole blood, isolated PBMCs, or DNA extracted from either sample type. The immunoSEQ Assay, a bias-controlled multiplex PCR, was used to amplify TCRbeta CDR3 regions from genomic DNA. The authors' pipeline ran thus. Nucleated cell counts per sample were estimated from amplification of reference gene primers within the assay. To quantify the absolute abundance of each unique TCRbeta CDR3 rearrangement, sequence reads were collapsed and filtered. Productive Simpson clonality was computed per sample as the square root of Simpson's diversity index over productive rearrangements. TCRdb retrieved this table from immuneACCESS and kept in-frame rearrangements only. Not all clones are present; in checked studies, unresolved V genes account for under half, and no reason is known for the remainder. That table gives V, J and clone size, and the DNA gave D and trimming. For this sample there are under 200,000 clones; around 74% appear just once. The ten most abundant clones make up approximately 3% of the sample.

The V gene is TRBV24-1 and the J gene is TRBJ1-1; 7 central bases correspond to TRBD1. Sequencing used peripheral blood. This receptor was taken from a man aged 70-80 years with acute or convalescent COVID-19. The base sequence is TGTGCCACCAGTCCCGGGACAGCCTCTTACACTGAAGCTTTCTTT. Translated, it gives CATSPGTASYTEAFF.